The 32 T cell receptor beta chains below were found in one sample sequenced in a study of CD8+ T cells in alopecia areata (dated by TCRdb to about 2018). Libraries were constructed by the immunoSEQ multiplex PCR assay. RNA was extracted from all samples and reverse transcribed into cDNA, which served as template for TCR sequencing. Here the immuneACCESS table is served through TCRdb, limited to in-frame sequences with V and J called. Missing clones are a known gap in these copies; in checked studies unresolved V genes cover under half, and the rest lacks a known reason. The sample includes tens of thousands of clones, with roughly half observed a single time. Together, the top ten hold approximately 5.4% of the sample. Sequenced sample: NKG2D-high CD8+ T cells sorted from blood. This sample's cell subset or site label indicates: sorted CD8+ NKG2D-high blood T cells. The receptors stem from a human donor with alopecia areata.

The rearrangement uses TRBV27 and TRBJ1-4, with 8 positions matching TRBD1. V lost 3 bases, J lost 7 bases, and 1 base stayed unmatched. This CDR3 region has 13 residues. CDR1 is MNHEY, CDR2 SMNVEV, per germline (reference sequence). CDR3 DNA sequence: TGTGCCAGCAGTTTCGGGACAGGTGAAAAACTGTTTTTT. Translation: CASSFGTGEKLFF.

This sequence joins TRBV29-1 and TRBJ2-7; D possibly corresponds to TRBD1 (5 bases). Trimming shortened V by 1 base and J by 0 bases, and 13 bases separated the two germline ends. Per the germline V gene, CDR1 is SQVTM and CDR2 is ANQGSEA. CDR3 size: 15 residues. The CDR3 protein is CSVEVPQGRSYEQYF. Here the CDR3 DNA reads TGCAGCGTTGAAGTCCCCCAGGGTCGCTCCTACGAGCAGTACTTC.

The chain combines TRBV5-6 with TRBJ2-5; D gene unclear. CDR1 is SGHDT, CDR2 YYEEEE, per germline. The germline V and J ends were trimmed by 0 bases and 1 base, with 7 bases remaining between them. This CDR3 is 14 amino acids long. CDR3 DNA sequence: TGTGCCAGCAGCTTGGGGCAGGCCCAAGAGACCCAGTACTTC. It yields the protein CASSLGQAQETQYF.

This clone was seen just once. The chain carries TRBV9 and TRBJ2-1; 12 bases line up with TRBD2. CDR1 is SGDLS, CDR2 YYNGEE, per germline. This CDR3 is 16 amino acids long. The V segment lost 2 bases and the J segment 6 bases; nucleotides outside the gene matches: 6. The CDR3: CASSVGLAGLGNEQFF. CDR3 DNA: TGTGCCAGCAGCGTTGGACTAGCGGGGCTTGGCAATGAGCAGTTCTTC. Based on the CDR3 plus reference TRBV9 and TRBJ2-1, the full variable domain is DSGVTQTPKHLITATGQRVTLRCSPRSGDLSVYWYQQSLDQGLQFLIQYYNGEERAKGNILERFSAQQFPDLHSELNLSSLELGDSALYFCASSVGLAGLGNEQFFGPGTRLTVL.

This chain uses TRBV29-1 with TRBJ1-1, with D perhaps matching TRBD1 (5 bases). Germline V gene sequence: CDR1 SQVTM, CDR2 ANQGSEA. The CDR3 consists of 16 residues. V lost 0 bases to trimming and J lost 1 base, with 15 bases between them. Here the CDR3 reads CSVEDRTEGPNTEAFF. The CDR3, as DNA: TGCAGCGTTGAAGATCGGACGGAGGGACCGAACACTGAAGCTTTCTTT. Based on the CDR3 plus reference TRBV29-1 and TRBJ1-1, the full variable domain is SAVISQKPSRDICQRGTSLTIQCQVDSQVTMMFWYRQQPGQSLTLIATANQGSEATYESGFVIDKFPISRPNLTFSTLTVSNMSPEDSSIYLCSVEDRTEGPNTEAFFGQGTRLTVV.

This clone was seen more than once but under ten times. This chain connects TRBV29-1 to TRBJ1-2; 7 bases align to TRBD1. J was trimmed by 7 bases and V by 3 bases; bases with no gene match: 5. This CDR3 spans 12 amino acids. Germline CDR1 SQVTM, CDR2 ANQGSEA. The CDR3 here is CSVDDRESGYTF. In DNA form, the CDR3 reads TGCAGCGTTGACGACAGGGAATCTGGCTACACCTTC.

The V call is TRBV7-9, the J call TRBJ2-7; perhaps TRBD1 as D (5 bases). This CDR3 region has 12 residues. V was clipped by 5 bases and J by 6 bases, with 11 bases between them. Germline values: CDR1 SEHNR, CDR2 FQNEAQ (reference sequence). The DNA of the CDR3 is TGTGCCAGCAGCCACAGGAGTGGCGAGCAGTACTTC. Amino acids: CASSHRSGEQYF.

This chain joins TRBV4-1 and TRBJ2-5, with D perhaps TRBD2 (5 bases). Germline CDR1 is MGHRA and CDR2 is YSYEKL. The CDR3 is 14 amino acids. Trimming shortened V by 2 bases and J by 5 bases, and 12 bases separated the two germline ends. CDR3 bases: TGCGCCAGCAGCCAATTAGTGGGAGAGGAGACCCAGTACTTC. Translation: CASSQLVGEETQYF.

V and J are TRBV29-1 and TRBJ2-7, with D perhaps TRBD1 (5 bases). The germline gives CDR1 SQVTM, CDR2 ANQGSEA. CDR3 length: 10 residues. The V end lost 4 bases, the J end lost 10 bases, and 11 bases lay between the germline ends. The CDR3, as DNA: TGCAGCGTTGTTTCCCAGGGTCAGTACTTC. Translating it yields CSVVSQGQYF.

The rearrangement uses TRBV29-1 and TRBJ2-5; 7 nucleotides agree with TRBD2. The CDR3 loop spans 13 amino acids. The junction had 7 bases not matched to a gene; V was cut back by 7 bases and J by 2 bases. Germline values: CDR1 SQVTM, CDR2 ANQGSEA. Here the CDR3 DNA reads TGCAGCGCCATTCTAGCGGAACAAGAGACCCAGTACTTC. Amino acid sequence: CSAILAEQETQYF.

The chain carries TRBV5-1 and TRBJ2-3; no definite D call. Per germline, CDR1 SGHRS and CDR2 YFSETQ. The ends were cut back, 0 bases at V and 2 bases at J, with 7 bases in the middle. The CDR3 has 14 amino acids. The CDR3 loop is CASSLAGLTDTQYF. The CDR3 nucleotides are TGCGCCAGCAGCTTGGCGGGCCTCACAGATACGCAGTATTTT.

The gene calls are TRBV15 and TRBJ1-5, with D possibly matching TRBD1 (5 bases). Germline values: CDR1 LNHNV, CDR2 YYDKDF (reference sequence). CDR3 length: 15 amino acids. The V end lost 6 bases, the J end lost 1 base, and 13 bases lay between the germline ends. The DNA for the CDR3 is TGTGCCACCAGTACCGGGACCGCGAGCAATCAGCCCCAGCATTTT. Amino acid sequence: CATSTGTASNQPQHF.

This chain uses TRBV2 with TRBJ2-1; D possibly corresponds to TRBD2 (5 bases). The CDR3 is made up of 13 amino acids. Germline lookup yields CDR1 SNHLY and CDR2 FYNNEI. Trimming left V 11 bases short and J 6 bases short, with 17 bases between. The CDR3 protein is CAHGETPTNEQFF. The CDR3 nucleotides are TGTGCCCATGGGGAGACGCCAACCAATGAGCAGTTCTTC.

This rearrangement joins TRBV4-1 to TRBJ2-2, with D possibly TRBD1 on 5 matching bases. The V gene lost 5 bases and the J gene lost 3 bases, with 7 bases spanning the gap. The CDR3 extends over 13 amino acids. Germline V gene lookup returns CDR1 MGHRA and CDR2 YSYEKL. The CDR3 loop reads CASSLGDTGELFF. As DNA, the CDR3 is TGCGCCAGCAGCTTAGGGGACACCGGGGAGCTGTTTTTT.

This clone was counted a few times. The J gene is TRBJ2-7, the V gene TRBV29-1; D may be TRBD2 (6 bases). Germline CDR1 is SQVTM and CDR2 is ANQGSEA. Trimming stripped 5 bases from V and 5 bases from J, with 19 bases between. The CDR3 loop spans 14 amino acids. CDR3 bases: TGCAGCGTTTTCGGGGGACCCCTTGAGGACGAGCAGTACTTC. Amino acid sequence: CSVFGGPLEDEQYF.

This chain joins TRBV7-9 and TRBJ2-3; D call uncertain. There are 12 residues in the CDR3. Germline V CDR1 and CDR2: SEHNR, FQNEAQ (reference sequence). V gave up 3 bases and J gave up 6 bases, with 7 bases separating them. CDR3 sequence: CASSFSGDTQYF. In nucleotides, the CDR3 is TGTGCCAGCAGCTTTTCGGGCGATACGCAGTATTTT.

The V gene is TRBV2, the J gene TRBJ1-2; D possibly corresponds to TRBD1 (6 bases). Germline V gives CDR1 SNHLY, CDR2 FYNNEI. The CDR3 has 16 residues. V was cut by 0 bases and J by 3 bases, with 14 bases left in between. The CDR3 loop reads CASSEAFGGIDYGYTF. DNA for the CDR3: TGTGCCAGCAGTGAAGCTTTCGGGGGCATCGACTATGGCTACACCTTC.

V is TRBV27 and J is TRBJ1-1; D remains unclear. The CDR3 length is 14 residues. CDR1 MNHEY and CDR2 SMNVEV come from the germline V gene (reference sequence). V was cut by 0 bases and J by 8 bases, with 13 bases left in between. The CDR3 sequence is CASSLSFTTTEAFF. Written as DNA, the CDR3 is TGTGCCAGCAGTTTATCGTTTACAACGACCGAAGCTTTCTTT.

This clone was recorded a few times. The V gene is TRBV19, the J gene TRBJ2-5; D gene uncertain. Germline V gene data show CDR1 as LNHDA and CDR2 as SQIVND (reference sequence). CDR3 length equals 12 residues. The V end was cut by 8 bases, the J end by 4 bases, with 11 bases between. The CDR3 sequence is CASAEWGETQYF. The CDR3, as DNA: TGTGCCAGTGCTGAGTGGGGAGAGACCCAGTACTTC.

V and J are TRBV4-3 and TRBJ2-5, with a tentative D call TRBD1 (5 bases). CDR3 length: 15 amino acids. Germline-derived CDR1 and CDR2 are LGHNA and YSLEER. Trimming stripped 1 base from V and 2 bases from J, with 11 bases between. The CDR3 DNA reads as TGCGCCAGCAGCCAAGGAACAGGACCTCAAGAGACCCAGTACTTC. Translation: CASSQGTGPQETQYF.

This sequence joins TRBV11-2 and TRBJ2-1; a weak D match, TRBD2 (7 bases). The CDR3 is 14 amino acids. CDR1 and CDR2 from the germline V gene are SGHAT and FQNNGV. Deletions cut 2 bases from V and 7 bases from J, with 12 bases between. CDR3 nucleotides: TGTGCCAGCAGCTTATCAGGGAGGGGGAATGAGCAGTTCTTC. Encoded protein: CASSLSGRGNEQFF.

This chain joins TRBV30 and TRBJ2-5, with D hard to call. Trimming stripped 1 base from V and 5 bases from J, with 11 bases between. The CDR3 loop spans 13 amino acids. Germline lookup yields CDR1 GTSNPN and CDR2 SVGIG (reference sequence). In DNA, the CDR3 is TGTGCCTGGAGTGGGGAATTCGGGGAGACCCAGTACTTC. This encodes CAWSGEFGETQYF.

The V call is TRBV4-1, the J call TRBJ1-2; D might be TRBD1 (5 bases). Germline CDR1 MGHRA, CDR2 YSYEKL. This CDR3 has 15 residues. The ends were cut back, 4 bases at V and 2 bases at J, with 14 bases in the middle. CDR3 coding DNA: TGCGCCAGCAGCCTAACGGAGACAGAAAACTATGGCTACACCTTC. This translates into CASSLTETENYGYTF.

The CDR3 protein is CASSQERTGIGETQYF. As DNA, the CDR3 is TGCGCCAGCAGCCAAGAAAGGACAGGGATCGGAGAGACCCAGTACTTC. The chain employs TRBV5-1 and TRBJ2-5; 8 bases align to TRBD1. The CDR3 is made up of 16 amino acids. J lost 4 bases, V lost 4 bases, and 12 bases had no gene match. Germline V lookup: CDR1 SGHRS, CDR2 YFSETQ.

The V gene is TRBV30, the J gene TRBJ1-1; D is unresolved. Looked up from germline, CDR1 is GTSNPN and CDR2 is SVGIG (reference sequence). The CDR3 is 14 residues long. Trimming left V 1 base short and J 0 bases short, with 9 bases between. The CDR3 loop reads CAWSADFMNTEAFF. The CDR3 DNA follows: TGTGCCTGGAGTGCGGACTTCATGAACACTGAAGCTTTCTTT.

The table lists this clone with a few counts. J is TRBJ2-7 and V is TRBV29-1; either TRBD1 or TRBD2 may supply D (5 bases each). Germline V gene data show CDR1 as SQVTM and CDR2 as ANQGSEA. The CDR3 spans 10 residues. Trimming removed 6 bases at V and 6 bases at J, with 9 bases between. CDR3 sequence: CSVGVSEQYF. The CDR3 DNA follows: TGCAGCGTGGGGGTTAGCGAGCAGTACTTC.

The sample holds a few counts of this clone. The V and J genes are TRBV29-1 and TRBJ2-5, with TRBD2 matching over 13 bases. CDR3 length equals 17 residues. CDR1 and CDR2 (germline): SQVTM, ANQGSEA. V gave up 0 bases and J gave up 5 bases; unmatched junction bases: 9. CDR3 nucleotides: TGCAGCGTTGAAGAATTTGGAGGACTAGCGGGAGTGGAGACCCAGTACTTC. Encoded protein: CSVEEFGGLAGVETQYF.

The rearrangement links TRBV9 to TRBJ2-6; 13 nucleotides agree with TRBD2. V lost 3 bases, J lost 0 bases, and 3 bases stayed unmatched. The CDR3 extends over 18 amino acids. CDR1 and CDR2 (germline): SGDLS, YYNGEE. Here the CDR3 DNA reads TGTGCCAGCAGCGGGAGACTAGCGGGAGGCTCTGGGGCCAACGTCCTGACTTTC. It is translated as CASSGRLAGGSGANVLTF. The full variable domain, rest sourced from reference TRBV9 and TRBJ2-6, is DSGVTQTPKHLITATGQRVTLRCSPRSGDLSVYWYQQSLDQGLQFLIQYYNGEERAKGNILERFSAQQFPDLHSELNLSSLELGDSALYFCASSGRLAGGSGANVLTFGAGSRLTVL.

In its sample, this clone was seen a few times. The chain links TRBV29-1 to TRBJ2-3; 7 nucleotides match TRBD2. The ends lost 5 bases at V and 2 bases at J; junction bases unmatched: 4. The germline CDR1 and CDR2 sequences are SQVTM and ANQGSEA. The CDR3 is made up of 13 amino acids. CDR3 amino acids: CSVRGDDTDTQYF. The CDR3 coding sequence is TGCAGCGTTCGGGGGGACGACACAGATACGCAGTATTTT.

This chain links TRBV27 with TRBJ2-2; a possible D gene is TRBD2 (6 bases). This CDR3 spans 14 amino acids. Between the trimmed V and J ends, which lost 2 bases and 7 bases, there was a span of 11 bases. From germline, CDR1 is MNHEY and CDR2 SMNVEV (reference sequence). The CDR3 nucleotides read TGTGCCAGCAGTTTAACGGGAGAGTACGGGGAGCTGTTTTTT. This translates into CASSLTGEYGELFF.

This chain uses TRBV29-1 with TRBJ1-2, with 7 bases lining up with TRBD1. This CDR3 is 17 amino acids long. Germline V gives CDR1 SQVTM, CDR2 ANQGSEA. The J segment lost 2 bases and the V segment lost 4 bases, leaving 16 bases of the junction unmatched. The CDR3 loop is CSVGPDRAANYNYGYTF. For the CDR3, the DNA is TGCAGCGTTGGTCCAGACAGGGCAGCAAATTACAACTATGGCTACACCTTC. The full variable domain, in which reference TRBV29-1 and TRBJ1-2 provide the parts outside the CDR3, is SAVISQKPSRDICQRGTSLTIQCQVDSQVTMMFWYRQQPGQSLTLIATANQGSEATYESGFVIDKFPISRPNLTFSTLTVSNMSPEDSSIYLCSVGPDRAANYNYGYTFGSGTRLTVV.

V is TRBV7-9 and J is TRBJ2-5; no reliable D call. Germline V gene data show CDR1 as SEHNR and CDR2 as FQNEAQ (reference sequence). The length of the CDR3 is 13 residues. With 5 bases removed from V and 5 bases from J, the gap between germline ends came to 12 bases. The CDR3 is CASSPPQGETQYF. DNA of the CDR3: TGTGCCAGCAGCCCCCCGCAAGGGGAGACCCAGTACTTC. Filled out from reference TRBV7-9 and TRBJ2-5, the complete variable domain reads DTGVSQNPRHKITKRGQNVTFRCDPISEHNRLYWYRQTLGQGPEFLTYFQNEAQLEKSRLLSDRFSAERPKGSFSTLEIQRTEQGDSAMYLCASSPPQGETQYFGPGTRLLVL.